This T cell receptor (beta chain) was sequenced for a study of shared T cell receptors in the human thymus. Sequencing was performed with immunoSEQ multiplex PCR; in TCRdb, only in-frame clones are kept and a portion is missing. The sample has about 540,000 clones; approximately 80% are singletons. The data were also submitted as part of a second study, on human thymus T cells. That work contributes: The thymus was resected at corrective cardiac surgery.

Sequenced sample: thymocytes. The receptor was isolated from a boy in the first two years of life with a congenital heart defect.

CDR3 coding DNA: TGTGCCAGCAAGGGGGGGGGAAACACTGAAGCTTTCTTT. This encodes CASKGGGNTEAFF. V and J are TRBV25-1 and TRBJ1-1, with a tentative D call TRBD1 (6 bases). Between the trimmed V and J ends, which lost 7 bases and 2 bases, there was a span of 11 bases. Germline V gene data show CDR1 as MGHDK and CDR2 as SYGVNS. This CDR3 is 13 amino acids long.